Included here is one TCR beta chain sequence, with context. Antigen specificity is unknown. V gave up 1 base and J gave up 0 bases, with 19 bases separating them. The CDR3 loop spans 17 amino acids. Germline-derived CDR1 and CDR2 are SQVTM and ANQGSEA. An input of roughly 0.5 to 1 ug of RNA was subjected to reverse transcription using random hexamers. TCRdb used MiXCR to reprocess the immunoSEQ multiplex PCR reads, holding one entry per CDR3 protein. This sample yields about 160,000 distinct CDR3 sequences, of which about 93% are seen a single time; 0.13% belongs to the top ten. The sample is drawn from a study of CD8 T cells in Susac syndrome. Study findings and constraints: An acknowledgment was made by the study that its TCR sequencing and HLA analysis involved relatively few individuals.

Both CD4+ and CD8+ T cells were negatively isolated, and TEMRA cells underwent FACS enrichment. The J gene is TRBJ2-7, the V gene TRBV29-1; D may match TRBD1 or TRBD2 (5 bases each). The sample taken for sequencing was CD4+ T cells from PBMCs. The clonotype was recovered from a human donor in good health. CDR3 coding DNA: TGCAGCGTTGAAGTCATAGAGGGACCGAACTTCTCCTACGAGCAGTACTTC. Protein sequence: CSVEVIEGPNFSYEQYF.